These 16 T cell receptor beta chains were sequenced from one sample in a study of T cell changes during pregnancy in multiple sclerosis. TCRdb's table, derived via immunoSEQ multiplex PCR, lists solely in-frame clones and lacks some. The table shows around 35,000 clones, with 90% occurring only once. Sequencing was performed on CD8+ T cells from peripheral blood mononuclear cells, taken after pregnancy. The receptors here all came from a female donor with multiple sclerosis, enrolled in a pregnancy study.

This chain joins TRBV7-3 and TRBJ1-1; 7 positions match TRBD1. Per the germline V gene, CDR1 is SGHTA and CDR2 is FQGTGA. V trimming: 0 bases; J trimming: 6 bases; junction bases outside the gene matches: 13. The length of the CDR3 is 17 residues. This CDR3 reads CASSLTGVGQPRPEAFF. The CDR3 DNA reads as TGTGCCAGCAGCTTAACGGGGGTGGGACAGCCGCGTCCTGAAGCTTTCTTT.

This clone was seen a few times. The V call is TRBV6-4, the J call TRBJ2-2, with 7 bases fitting TRBD1. The CDR3 extends over 14 amino acids. V lost 7 bases to trimming and J lost 3 bases; unmatched junction nucleotides: 5. Germline lookup yields CDR1 MRHNA and CDR2 SNTAGT. The CDR3 protein is CASKPGTDTGELFF. The CDR3 DNA reads TGTGCCAGCAAGCCGGGGACAGACACCGGGGAGCTGTTTTTT.

The chain joins TRBV15 to TRBJ2-1, with TRBD2 matching over 11 bases. With V trimmed by 3 bases and J by 2 bases, 3 bases remained unmatched. CDR1 and CDR2 from the germline V gene are LNHNV and YYDKDF (reference sequence). This CDR3 region has 16 residues. Here the CDR3 reads CATSSQLAGAYNEQFF. In nucleotides, the CDR3 is TGTGCCACCAGCAGCCAACTAGCGGGGGCCTACAATGAGCAGTTCTTC.

The chain uses TRBV11-2 and TRBJ2-7, with 7 bases identical to TRBD1. V trimming: 5 bases; J trimming: 1 base; junction bases outside the gene matches: 11. CDR1 and CDR2 (germline): SGHAT, FQNNGV. The CDR3 runs to 16 residues. The CDR3: CASSGPRGQTSYEQYF. The CDR3 DNA reads as TGTGCCAGCAGCGGCCCTAGGGGACAGACATCCTACGAGCAGTACTTC.

The gene calls are TRBV4-3 and TRBJ2-1, with TRBD2 matching 14 bases. Germline V lookup: CDR1 LGHNA, CDR2 YSLEER. V dropped 3 bases and J dropped 3; count of bases not matched to a gene: 1. The CDR3 sequence is 16 residues long. The CDR3 coding sequence is TGCGCCAGCAGCCAGGGGACTAGCGGGGGCTACAATGAGCAGTTCTTC. Translating gives CASSQGTSGGYNEQFF.

Notes on this clone: Mismatch with germline at one junction end may stem from a read error. The rearrangement uses TRBV7-7 and TRBJ2-3; a possible D gene is TRBD1 (6 bases). Per germline, CDR1 SSHAT and CDR2 FNYEAQ (reference sequence). CDR3 length: 14 amino acids. The CDR3 here is CASSQGRLTDTQYF. In DNA, the CDR3 is TGTGCTAGCAGCCAGGGGCGTTTAACAGATACGCAGTATTTT.

The rearrangement joins TRBV6-4 to TRBJ2-7, with 10 bases that match TRBD1. V dropped 4 bases and J dropped 5; count of bases not matched to a gene: 5. This CDR3 is 14 amino acids long. Germline values: CDR1 MRHNA, CDR2 SNTAGT. The CDR3 nucleotides read TGTGCCAGCAGTGCCGGGACAGGGGCTAACGAGCAGTACTTC. As protein: CASSAGTGANEQYF.

The CDR3 DNA follows: TGTGCCAGCAGTGAGCGGCAGGGGGCCCCTGAAGCTTTCTTT. This translates into CASSERQGAPEAFF. The V gene is TRBV6-1, the J gene TRBJ1-1, with 8 positions matching TRBD1. Trimming at V came to 3 bases and at J to 6 bases, leaving 6 bases not matched to a gene. The CDR3 runs 14 residues. Germline V CDR1 and CDR2: MNHNS, SASEGT.

This chain connects TRBV4-3 to TRBJ1-1, with D possibly being TRBD1 (6 bases). The CDR3 totals 17 residues. V dropped 0 bases and J dropped 5 bases, with 19 bases sitting between them. Germline CDR1 is LGHNA and CDR2 is YSLEER. CDR3 DNA sequence: TGCGCCAGCAGCCAAGATCTTGCGGGGGCAGGGGCGACTGAAGCTTTCTTT. Protein product: CASSQDLAGAGATEAFF.

J is TRBJ2-1 and V is TRBV29-1; D perhaps matches TRBD2 (5 bases). CDR1 SQVTM and CDR2 ANQGSEA come from the germline V gene. Trimming took off 7 bases at V and 3 bases at J, with 16 bases between the two ends. The CDR3 length is 14 residues. DNA of the CDR3: TGCAGCGCTCCCGGTATTGGACTCTACAATGAGCAGTTCTTC. Translated: CSAPGIGLYNEQFF.

The chain is built from TRBV4-1 and TRBJ2-7, with 7 bases that match TRBD1. The germline V gene has CDR1 MGHRA and CDR2 YSYEKL. The CDR3 is 15 residues long. The J segment lost 2 bases and the V segment lost 2 bases, leaving 6 bases of the junction unmatched. CDR3: CASSQTDRETYEQYF. The DNA of the CDR3 is TGCGCCAGCAGCCAAACAGACAGGGAGACCTACGAGCAGTACTTC.

This clone has only one observation. The chain joins TRBV7-6 to TRBJ2-7; D is possibly TRBD1 (6 bases). Germline V gives CDR1 SGHVS, CDR2 FNYEAQ. Trimming took off 1 base at V and 6 bases at J, with 10 bases between the two ends. The CDR3 has 13 amino acids. The CDR3 reads CASSLDRVTEQYF. CDR3 bases: TGTGCCAGCAGCTTAGACAGGGTAACCGAGCAGTACTTC.

The chain has TRBV7-2 and TRBJ2-1; TRBD1 aligns across 7 bases. Germline CDR1 reads SGHTA; CDR2 reads FQGNSA. Trimming took 1 base from V and 2 from J; bases not matched to a gene: 8. This CDR3 is 17 amino acids long. CDR3 sequence (DNA): TGTGCCAGCAGCTTAGGGCGACAGGGCCCTACCTACAATGAGCAGTTCTTC. Translating gives CASSLGRQGPTYNEQFF.

As DNA, the CDR3 is TGTGCCAGTAGTACCCGGGGAGAAGTAGTCTACGAGCAGTACTTC. Translating gives CASSTRGEVVYEQYF. The genes are TRBV19 and TRBJ2-7, with D perhaps TRBD2 (5 bases). V was trimmed by 4 bases and J by 3 bases, leaving 16 bases between them. CDR3 length: 15 residues. The germline V gene encodes CDR1 LNHDA and CDR2 SQIVND (reference sequence). The full variable domain, completed using reference TRBV19 and TRBJ2-7, is DGGITQSPKYLFRKEGQNVTLSCEQNLNHDAMYWYRQDPGQGLRLIYYSQIVNDFQKGDIAEGYSVSREKKESFPLTVTSAQKNPTAFYLCASSTRGEVVYEQYFGPGTRLTVT.

The chain uses TRBV5-6 and TRBJ2-3, with D perhaps matching TRBD2 (7 bases). CDR3 length: 16 amino acids. Trimming shortened V by 3 bases and J by 0 bases, and 14 bases separated the two germline ends. In germline, CDR1 is SGHDT, CDR2 YYEEEE. CDR3 DNA: TGTGCCAGCAGCTCAAGGGGGGGGGCTAGCACAGATACGCAGTATTTT. Protein sequence: CASSSRGGASTDTQYF.

V usage is TRBV6-6 and J usage is TRBJ2-1, with D uncertain. V was trimmed by 4 bases and J by 1 base, leaving 8 bases between them. CDR1 is MNHNY, CDR2 SVGAGI, per germline (reference sequence). The CDR3 consists of 14 residues. The CDR3 DNA sequence: TGTGCCAGCAGTTCAGGAATATCCTACAATGAGCAGTTCTTC. Translation: CASSSGISYNEQFF.